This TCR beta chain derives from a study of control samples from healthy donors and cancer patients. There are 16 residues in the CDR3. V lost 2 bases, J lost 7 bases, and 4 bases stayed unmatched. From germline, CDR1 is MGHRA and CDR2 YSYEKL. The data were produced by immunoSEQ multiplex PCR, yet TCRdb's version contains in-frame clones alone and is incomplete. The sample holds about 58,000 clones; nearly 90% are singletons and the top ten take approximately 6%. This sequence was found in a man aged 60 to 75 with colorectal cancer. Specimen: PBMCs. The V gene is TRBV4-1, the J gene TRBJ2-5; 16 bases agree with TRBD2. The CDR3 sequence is CASSQPGLAGGWTQYF. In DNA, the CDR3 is TGCGCCAGCAGCCAACCGGGACTAGCGGGGGGGTGGACCCAGTACTTC.